This TCR beta chain was sequenced for a study of cytomegalovirus exposure and HLA in healthy donors. Vbeta (60) and Jbeta (13) primers were used in the PCR. Method: immunoSEQ multiplex PCR; TCRdb's copy keeps in-frame clones and lacks some. The top ten clones hold approximately 1% of a sample with 210,000 or so clones, about 89% of them seen once. The sequence derives from a woman aged 18-35 years in good health and CMV-seronegative. Source material: PBMCs.

The CDR3 loop is CASKVGGQGNIQYF. The DNA for the CDR3 is TGCGCCAGCAAGGTGGGCGGACAAGGAAACATTCAGTACTTC. The V call is TRBV10-2, the J call TRBJ2-4, with D maybe TRBD1 (5 bases). The CDR3 consists of 14 residues. CDR1 and CDR2 from the germline V gene are WSHSY and SAAADI. Deletions cut 7 bases from V and 6 bases from J, with 16 bases between.